A selection of T cell receptor beta chains follows, all from one sample in a study of OX40 agonist ivuxolimab in advanced cancers. Using immunoSEQ multiplex PCR, the repertoire was profiled, and TCRdb retains in-frame clones only, with some absent. The sample contains 65,000 to 80,000 clones, about 89% of which appear only once. Sequencing used CD4+ or CD8+ T cells sorted from blood, obtained in a trial of the OX40 agonist ivuxolimab. Receptors originate from an adult with an advanced solid tumor such as melanoma, head and neck, liver or kidney cancer. Both conserved end residues are part of each CDR3. The D gene is left open where the match is weak. Some rows have no size entry. The others give once, few or many, or a class for an expanded clone.

NA	NA	TRBV27	TRBJ2-7	CASSNEPRQASSYEQYF	TGTGCCAGCAGCAATGAACCGAGGCAGGCCAGCTCCTACGAGCAGTACTTC
NA	NA	TRBV11-3	TRBJ1-1	CASSQGIEAFF	TGTGCCAGCAGCCAGGGGATTGAAGCTTTCTTT
TRBD1	NA	TRBV19	TRBJ1-5	CASRAGRTGANSNQPQHF	TGTGCCAGTAGAGCTGGGAGGACAGGGGCAAATAGCAATCAGCCCCAGCATTTT
TRBD1	NA	TRBV30	TRBJ1-1	CAWTDRGTEAFF	TGTGCCTGGACGGACAGGGGCACTGAAGCTTTCTTT
NA	NA	TRBV2	TRBJ2-3	CASRRSAQGTATQYF	TGTGCCAGCAGACGGAGTGCACAGGGCACAGCTACGCAGTATTTT
NA	once	TRBV10-1	TRBJ2-2	CASSPSFTGELFF	TGCGCCAGCAGTCCTTCTTTCACCGGGGAGCTGTTTTTT
TRBD1	NA	TRBV27	TRBJ2-7	CASSRNPSGGSYEQYF	TGTGCCAGCAGTCGAAATCCGTCAGGGGGCTCCTACGAGCAGTACTTC
NA	NA	TRBV11-3	TRBJ2-5	CASSFGTLGEETQYF	TGTGCCAGCAGCTTCGGTACCCTGGGGGAGGAGACCCAGTACTTC
TRBD1	NA	TRBV6-5	TRBJ2-7	CASSPLGQGSYEQYF	TGTGCCAGCAGTCCACTAGGACAGGGCTCCTACGAGCAGTACTTC
TRBD1	NA	TRBV19	TRBJ2-3	CASSTGQGSTDTQYF	TGTGCCAGTAGTACGGGACAGGGAAGCACAGATACGCAGTATTTT
TRBD2	NA	TRBV30	TRBJ2-1	CAWSGASGRYNEQFF	TGTGCCTGGAGTGGGGCTAGCGGGAGATACAATGAGCAGTTCTTC
NA	NA	TRBV19	TRBJ1-5	CASHKYNSNQPQHF	TGTGCCAGTCACAAATATAATAGCAATCAGCCCCAGCATTTT
NA	NA	TRBV7-8	TRBJ2-5	CASSHNQGQRGSQETQYF	TGTGCCAGCAGCCATAACCAGGGGCAGAGAGGGTCCCAAGAGACCCAGTACTTC
TRBD1	NA	TRBV7-9	TRBJ2-7	CASSTVGQIEQYF	TGTGCCAGCAGCACGGTGGGACAGATCGAGCAGTACTTC
NA	NA	TRBV27	TRBJ1-1	CASSLSRMNTEAFF	TGTGCCAGCAGTTTATCCCGCATGAACACTGAAGCTTTCTTT
NA	NA	TRBV5-1	TRBJ2-7	CASSFTGGGTYEQYF	TGCGCCAGCAGCTTCACCGGTGGGGGGACCTACGAGCAGTACTTC
TRBD2	NA	TRBV11-3	TRBJ2-1	CASGTSGYNEQFF	TGTGCCAGCGGGACTAGCGGTTACAATGAGCAGTTCTTC
TRBD2	NA	TRBV10-3	TRBJ2-3	CAISLAETSTDTQYF	TGTGCCATTTCTCTAGCGGAAACTAGCACAGATACGCAGTATTTT
NA	once	TRBV6-5	TRBJ2-5	CASSISGQETQYF	TGTGCCAGCAGTATAAGCGGGCAAGAGACCCAGTACTTC
NA	NA	TRBV18	TRBJ1-1	CASSPDLGSGSVTEAFF	TGTGCCAGCTCACCAGATCTGGGGAGCGGGTCTGTCACTGAAGCTTTCTTT
NA	NA	TRBV19	TRBJ1-4	CASSSPDGPTNEKLFF	TGTGCCAGTAGTTCCCCTGATGGCCCCACTAATGAAAAACTGTTTTTT
NA	NA	TRBV10-3	TRBJ1-2	CAISDYRTSGGYTF	TGTGCCATCAGTGATTACCGGACCAGCGGTGGCTACACCTTC
NA	NA	TRBV6-5	TRBJ1-1	CASSYSKVTEAFF	TGTGCCAGCAGTTACTCGAAGGTCACTGAAGCTTTCTTT
NA	NA	TRBV11-2	TRBJ2-1	CASSFLPHNEQFF	TGTGCCAGCAGCTTCCTGCCCCACAATGAGCAGTTCTTC
NA	NA	TRBV5-1	TRBJ2-3	CASSPGGSLSSDTQYF	TGCGCCAGCAGCCCGGGGGGCTCTTTGAGCTCAGATACGCAGTATTTT
TRBD2	once	TRBV2	TRBJ2-1	CASRAGLAGVDEQFF	TGTGCCAGCAGAGCCGGACTAGCGGGAGTGGACGAGCAGTTCTTC
TRBD2	NA	TRBV2	TRBJ2-1	CASSEGGLAVEQFF	TGTGCCAGCAGTGAAGGGGGACTAGCGGTTGAGCAGTTCTTC
TRBD2	NA	TRBV12-5	TRBJ2-1	CASGLGGLAGGHEQFF	TGTGCTAGTGGTTTGGGCGGACTAGCGGGAGGCCATGAGCAGTTCTTC
NA	NA	TRBV11-2	TRBJ2-7	CASSPREVGAYEQYF	TGTGCCAGCAGCCCCCGCGAAGTCGGGGCCTACGAGCAGTACTTC
TRBD1	NA	TRBV5-1	TRBJ1-4	CASSWGQGSEKLFF	TGCGCCAGCAGCTGGGGACAGGGGTCTGAAAAACTGTTTTTT
NA	once	TRBV5-4	TRBJ1-5	CASSPQRAGRNQPQHF	TGTGCCAGCAGCCCACAGAGAGCCGGCCGGAATCAGCCCCAGCATTTT
TRBD2	NA	TRBV5-4	TRBJ2-3	CASSLGLAGGTDTQYF	TGTGCCAGCAGCCTAGGACTAGCGGGAGGCACAGATACGCAGTATTTT
TRBD2	NA	TRBV19	TRBJ2-3	CASKTGTSGTDTQYF	TGTGCCAGTAAAACCGGGACTAGCGGGACAGATACGCAGTATTTT
NA	NA	TRBV7-8	TRBJ1-5	CASSPSGGNQPQHF	TGTGCCAGCAGCCCTTCGGGGGGCAATCAGCCCCAGCATTTT
NA	NA	TRBV11-3	TRBJ2-3	CASSLLSSTDTQYF	TGTGCCAGCAGCTTATTATCGAGCACAGATACGCAGTATTTT
NA	NA	TRBV30	TRBJ1-3	CAWSVHGGSGNTIYF	TGTGCCTGGAGTGTACATGGGGGCTCTGGAAACACCATATATTTT
TRBD1	NA	TRBV18	TRBJ1-1	CASSRDTGGGTEAFF	TGTGCCAGCTCACGCGACACAGGGGGTGGAACTGAAGCTTTCTTT
TRBD1	NA	TRBV30	TRBJ2-7	CAWSYPRTGPPYEQYF	TGTGCCTGGAGTTATCCCAGGACAGGACCCCCCTACGAGCAGTACTTC
NA	NA	TRBV6-1	TRBJ1-5	CASSESGWGSNQPQHF	TGTGCCAGCAGTGAATCCGGGTGGGGTAGCAATCAGCCCCAGCATTTT
NA	NA	TRBV15	TRBJ2-5	CATSKGGNVQETQYF	TGTGCCACCAGCAAGGGGGGGAACGTACAAGAGACCCAGTACTTC
NA	NA	TRBV30	TRBJ2-7	CAWSVHVGEQYF	TGTGCCTGGAGTGTACATGTGGGAGAGCAGTACTTC
TRBD1	NA	TRBV2	TRBJ1-1	CASRIQGLENTEAFF	TGTGCCAGCAGGATACAGGGGTTGGAGAACACTGAAGCTTTCTTT
NA	NA	TRBV10-1	TRBJ2-1	CATPRANNEQFF	TGCGCCACCCCTAGGGCGAACAATGAGCAGTTCTTC
TRBD1	NA	TRBV25-1	TRBJ2-1	CASTRTGDREQFF	TGTGCCAGCACCAGGACAGGGGACCGTGAGCAGTTCTTC
NA	NA	TRBV19	TRBJ2-7	CASSSKTNGSYEQYF	TGTGCCAGTAGTTCTAAGACTAACGGGAGCTACGAGCAGTACTTC
TRBD1	NA	TRBV27	TRBJ1-2	CASSRTGSYGYTF	TGTGCCAGCAGCCGGACAGGGAGCTATGGCTACACCTTC
TRBD1	NA	TRBV23-1	TRBJ1-2	CASSRTGYGYTF	TGCGCCAGCAGTCGGACAGGGTATGGCTACACCTTC
TRBD2	NA	TRBV7-2	TRBJ2-3	CASSSGLAGGTQYF	TGTGCCAGCAGCTCGGGACTAGCGGGAGGTACGCAGTATTTT
TRBD1	NA	TRBV7-9	TRBJ2-5	CASRSGTGTQETQYF	TGTGCCAGCAGGTCCGGGACAGGGACACAAGAGACCCAGTACTTC
NA	NA	TRBV6-5	TRBJ2-3	CASSYEGDTQYF	TGTGCCAGCAGTTACGAGGGAGATACGCAGTATTTT
TRBD1	NA	TRBV7-2	TRBJ1-3	CASSLDRGGNTIYF	TGTGCCAGCAGCTTAGACAGGGGAGGAAACACCATATATTTT
NA	NA	TRBV10-3	TRBJ2-5	CAISETRQGLYQETQYF	TGTGCCATCAGTGAGACCAGACAGGGACTGTACCAAGAGACCCAGTACTTC
NA	NA	TRBV19	TRBJ1-4	CASSWAYGEKLFF	TGTGCCAGTTCTTGGGCCTACGGTGAAAAACTGTTTTTT
NA	NA	TRBV2	TRBJ2-2	CASTSQVGVPGELFF	TGTGCCAGCACCTCTCAGGTCGGTGTTCCCGGGGAGCTGTTTTTT
NA	NA	TRBV6-5	TRBJ1-3	CASSYSGEGGNTIYF	TGTGCCAGCAGTTACTCCGGGGAGGGAGGAAACACCATATATTTT
NA	NA	TRBV10-3	TRBJ2-1	CAKRKRPPGCNEQFF	TGTGCCAAAAGGAAAAGGCCCCCTGGGTGCAATGAGCAGTTCTTC
NA	NA	TRBV18	TRBJ1-4	CASSPRGDNEKLFF	TGTGCCAGCTCACCAAGGGGGGATAATGAAAAACTGTTTTTT
NA	NA	TRBV11-3	TRBJ1-1	CASSPTGQLTTEAFF	TGTGCCAGCAGCCCTACCGGACAGTTGACCACTGAAGCTTTCTTT
TRBD2	NA	TRBV27	TRBJ2-2	CASSPGREPGELFF	TGTGCCAGCAGTCCCGGGCGGGAGCCCGGGGAGCTGTTTTTT